This TCR beta chain originates from a study of shared clonotypes between healthy human individuals. Those who donated were healthy HIV-negative adults, with no recent acute infections or vaccinations reported. This clone was detected once. The germline V and J ends were trimmed by 3 bases and 1 base, with 12 bases remaining between them. This CDR3 region has 15 residues. The V gene's germline CDR1 is ENHRY and CDR2 SYGVKD. Original data processing: ImmunoSEQ gave junction-only sequences without quality scores, so filtering differed. Using immunoSEQ multiplex PCR, the repertoire was profiled, and TCRdb retains in-frame clones only, with some absent. D and trimming come from the DNA, and the V and J calls and clone size come from that table. Counted here are a few million clones, 90% to 95% occurring once; the ten biggest clones make up 0.14%.

The sequence was collected from a man aged 18 to 30 in good health. V is TRBV10-3 and J is TRBJ2-5, with no clear D. Sequenced input: naive CD4+ T cells sorted from blood. Sample subset: CD45RA+ positively selected. This CDR3 is CAISDAGTIQETQYF. The DNA for the CDR3 is TGTGCCATCAGTGACGCCGGTACGATCCAAGAGACCCAGTACTTC.